Following are 16 T cell receptor beta chains from one sample sequenced in a study of PD-L1 blockade in urothelial cancer. Using immunoSEQ multiplex PCR, the repertoire was profiled, and TCRdb retains in-frame clones only, with some absent. The sample carries about 88,000 clones, roughly 90% recorded once. The sequencing used PBMCs, collected around atezolizumab (anti-PD-L1) treatment. These receptors came from a man aged 55 to 70 with urothelial cancer.

The rearrangement joins TRBV2 to TRBJ1-1, with a possible D match to TRBD1 (5 bases). Germline V lookup: CDR1 SNHLY, CDR2 FYNNEI. The CDR3 runs to 14 residues. Trimming left V 11 bases short and J 8 bases short, with 24 bases between. As DNA, the CDR3 is TGTGCCGGAACTGACGGCGGGGCGCGGCCGGAAGCTTTCTTT. Translation gives CAGTDGGARPEAFF. The full variable domain, rest sourced from reference TRBV2 and TRBJ1-1, is EPEVTQTPSHQVTQMGQEVILRCVPISNHLYFYWYRQILGQKVEFLVSFYNNEISEKSEIFDDQFSVERPDGSNFTLKIRSTKLEDSAMYFCAGTDGGARPEAFFGQGTRLTVV.

The chain couples TRBV10-3 to TRBJ2-3; 12 bases are shared with TRBD1. This CDR3 comprises 15 residues. Losses at the gene ends were 4 bases for V and 4 bases for J; bases not matched to a gene: 3. The germline gives CDR1 ENHRY, CDR2 SYGVKD. The CDR3 protein is CAISAGTGGADTQYF. Here the CDR3 DNA reads TGTGCCATCAGTGCCGGGACAGGGGGCGCAGATACGCAGTATTTT.

This chain uses TRBV28 with TRBJ2-5, with 7 positions matching TRBD1. Germline V lookup: CDR1 MDHEN, CDR2 SYDVKM. Trimming at V came to 2 bases and at J to 1 base, leaving 16 bases not matched to a gene. The CDR3 runs 19 residues. CDR3 sequence reads: CASSLGLLNRDSLQETQYF. In nucleotides, the CDR3 is TGTGCCAGCAGTTTAGGCTTATTAAACCGGGACAGCCTCCAAGAGACCCAGTACTTC. Full variable domain (remainder filled in from reference TRBV28 and TRBJ2-5): DVKVTQSSRYLVKRTGEKVFLECVQDMDHENMFWYRQDPGLGLRLIYFSYDVKMKEKGDIPEGYSVSREKKERFSLILESASTNQTSMYLCASSLGLLNRDSLQETQYFGPGTRLLVL.

This chain connects TRBV7-2 to TRBJ2-7, with 9 bases lining up with TRBD1. This CDR3 is built from 15 residues. Germline loops: CDR1 SGHTA, CDR2 FQGNSA. The ends lost 5 bases at V and 0 bases at J; junction bases unmatched: 5. CDR3 amino acids: CASSTRTGVSYEQYF. The CDR3 DNA is TGTGCCAGCAGCACCCGGACAGGGGTCTCCTACGAGCAGTACTTC.

The table lists this clone with a count of one. The gene calls are TRBV5-1 and TRBJ2-2; TRBD1 agrees at 7 bases. CDR1 and CDR2 from the germline V gene are SGHRS and YFSETQ. This CDR3 is built from 17 residues. The ends lost 1 base at V and 4 bases at J; junction bases unmatched: 10. CDR3: CASSLNRRDRSTGELFF. CDR3 nucleotides: TGCGCCAGCAGCTTGAATAGACGGGACAGATCCACCGGGGAGCTGTTTTTT.

This clone has just one count. The chain recombines TRBV4-3 with TRBJ2-2; TRBD2 agrees at 9 bases. V shed 4 bases, J shed 4 bases, and the junction held 4 bases outside the gene matches. Germline CDR1 LGHNA, CDR2 YSLEER. CDR3 length: 15 amino acids. CDR3 protein: CASSLAGVGTGELFF. The DNA for the CDR3 is TGCGCCAGCAGCCTAGCGGGAGTCGGCACCGGGGAGCTGTTTTTT.

This chain uses TRBV19 with TRBJ1-1; unclear D gene. This CDR3 has 15 residues. Germline V gives CDR1 LNHDA, CDR2 SQIVND (reference sequence). V was shortened by 7 bases and J by 4 bases, with 19 bases between the two germline ends. The CDR3 nucleotides are TGTGCCAGTACGGCGGGTTCCCAGGTGGGCACTGAAGCTTTCTTT. As protein: CASTAGSQVGTEAFF.

The chain employs TRBV5-4 and TRBJ2-5; 11 nucleotides align to TRBD2. The CDR3 loop spans 16 amino acids. Germline loops: CDR1 SGHNT, CDR2 YYREEE (reference sequence). Trimming took 3 bases from V and 2 from J; bases not matched to a gene: 6. The CDR3 here is CASSSYSGGEQETQYF. The CDR3 region has the DNA TGTGCCAGCAGCTCCTATAGCGGGGGGGAGCAAGAGACCCAGTACTTC.

V gene TRBV10-2 combines with J gene TRBJ2-7, with a weak D call TRBD2 (5 bases). In germline, CDR1 is WSHSY, CDR2 SAAADI. CDR3 size: 15 residues. Trimming took off 6 bases at V and 0 bases at J, with 15 bases between the two ends. The CDR3 loop reads CASSITRSSSYEQYF. The CDR3, as DNA: TGCGCCAGCAGCATAACTAGGAGCAGCTCCTACGAGCAGTACTTC.

The chain joins TRBV7-3 to TRBJ1-1; unclear D gene. The CDR3 has 15 amino acids. V lost 1 base, J lost 0 bases, and 9 bases lay in between. Germline lookup yields CDR1 SGHTA and CDR2 FQGTGA. CDR3 sequence: CASSLILAVNTEAFF. The CDR3 DNA is TGTGCCAGCAGCTTAATTTTGGCGGTGAACACTGAAGCTTTCTTT.

The rearrangement joins TRBV2 to TRBJ2-5, with D possibly TRBD2 on 6 matching bases. The V end was cut by 7 bases, the J end by 3 bases, with 15 bases between. Per germline, CDR1 SNHLY and CDR2 FYNNEI. CDR3 length equals 14 residues. The CDR3 region is CASTFTLAEETQYF. Written as DNA, the CDR3 is TGTGCCAGCACTTTTACATTAGCGGAAGAGACCCAGTACTTC.

The V and J genes are TRBV21-1 and TRBJ2-3; TRBD2, the D gene given by the table, was not confirmed from the DNA. TRBV21-1 is flagged as a pseudogene. The CDR3 runs to 18 residues. The CDR3 loop is CASSKGLAGGIPVDTQYF. The DNA for the CDR3 is TGTGCCAGCAGCAAGGGACTAGCGGGGGGGATACCAGTAGATACGCAGTATTTT.

The chain joins TRBV7-9 to TRBJ2-7; D perhaps matches TRBD1 (5 bases). V gave up 2 bases and J gave up 5 bases, with 10 bases separating them. The CDR3 is 13 residues long. The germline V gene encodes CDR1 SEHNR and CDR2 FQNEAQ (reference sequence). This CDR3 reads CASSLLVQDEQYF. CDR3 DNA: TGTGCCAGCAGCTTATTAGTACAGGACGAGCAGTACTTC.

The CDR3 bases are TGTGCCAGCAGCCAGGGACTCTACGAGCAGTACTTC. Amino acids: CASSQGLYEQYF. The V call is TRBV7-2, the J call TRBJ2-7; D might be TRBD2 (6 bases). V was shortened by 5 bases and J by 3 bases, with 8 bases between the two germline ends. CDR3 length equals 12 residues. In germline, CDR1 is SGHTA, CDR2 FQGNSA.

The gene calls are TRBV7-7 and TRBJ2-7; 12 bases agree with TRBD1. The CDR3 extends over 15 amino acids. Germline CDR1 and CDR2: SSHAT and FNYEAQ (reference sequence). J gave up 4 bases and V 5 bases, and 6 bases lay outside the gene matches. The CDR3 nucleotides are TGTGCCAGCAGCGCCGGGACAGGGGGCGGTTACGAGCAGTACTTC. Protein product: CASSAGTGGGYEQYF.

In its sample, this clone was seen a few times. The chain couples TRBV2 to TRBJ2-1; 12 bases are shared with TRBD2. CDR3 length equals 15 residues. J was trimmed by 4 bases and V by 7 bases; bases with no gene match: 5. The germline V gene has CDR1 SNHLY and CDR2 FYNNEI. The CDR3 loop reads CASTPLAGGYNEQFF. In nucleotides, the CDR3 is TGTGCCAGCACCCCACTAGCGGGGGGATACAATGAGCAGTTCTTC.